The 6 T cell receptor beta chains presented below share a single source sample, sequenced in a study of cytomegalovirus exposure and HLA in healthy donors. Both 60 Vbeta primers and 13 Jbeta primers went into the PCR. Measured with immunoSEQ multiplex PCR; TCRdb has only the in-frame clones, and not every one. The table records 200,000 or so clones, 65% to 85% of them present only once. The sequenced sample consisted of PBMCs. Receptors were obtained from a woman under 40 in good health and CMV-seronegative.

The chain combines TRBV6-1 with TRBJ2-3; TRBD2 matches at 8 bases. This CDR3 spans 18 amino acids. CDR1 is MNHNS, CDR2 SASEGT, per germline. Trimming removed 4 bases from V and 0 bases from J; junction bases left unmatched: 12. The CDR3 region has the DNA TGTGCCAGCAGTGGGGGGAGCGGGGGCCTCGCTAGCACAGATACGCAGTATTTT. It specifies CASSGGSGGLASTDTQYF.

The chain uses TRBV5-1 and TRBJ2-1; D call uncertain. CDR3 length: 15 residues. V was pared by 0 bases and J by 1 base, with 8 bases between. The germline V gene encodes CDR1 SGHRS and CDR2 YFSETQ. Here the CDR3 reads CASSLVVSSYNEQFF. CDR3 coding DNA: TGCGCCAGCAGCTTGGTGGTCAGTTCCTACAATGAGCAGTTCTTC.

This chain uses TRBV9 with TRBJ2-7; TRBD1 might be the D (5 bases). V gave up 3 bases and J gave up 1 base, with 8 bases separating them. The CDR3 loop spans 13 amino acids. The germline gives CDR1 SGDLS, CDR2 YYNGEE. CDR3 nucleotides: TGTGCCAGCAGCGGAGACAGTTCCTACGAGCAGTACTTC. This encodes CASSGDSSYEQYF.

The V gene is TRBV7-2, the J gene TRBJ1-3; 9 bases are shared with TRBD1. The J segment lost 4 bases and the V segment lost 0 bases, leaving 4 bases of the junction unmatched. There are 16 residues in the CDR3. Germline lookup yields CDR1 SGHTA and CDR2 FQGNSA. The CDR3 nucleotides are TGTGCCAGCAGCTTAGCTGGGACAGGGTCCGGAAACACCATATATTTT. Amino acids: CASSLAGTGSGNTIYF. Filled out from reference TRBV7-2 and TRBJ1-3, the complete variable domain reads GAGVSQSPSNKVTEKGKDVELRCDPISGHTALYWYRQSLGQGLEFLIYFQGNSAPDKSGLPSDRFSAERTGGSVSTLTIQRTQQEDSAVYLCASSLAGTGSGNTIYFGEGSWLTVV.

V gene TRBV9 combines with J gene TRBJ2-2; 9 nucleotides agree with TRBD1. The V gene's germline CDR1 is SGDLS and CDR2 YYNGEE. The CDR3 covers 13 residues. V shed 3 bases and J 6 bases; nucleotides not matched to a gene: 0. The DNA for the CDR3 is TGTGCCAGCAGCGGACAGGGGGCCGGGGAGCTGTTTTTT. It specifies CASSGQGAGELFF.

Only a few counts were recorded for this clone. The chain links TRBV5-1 to TRBJ2-2; D possibly corresponds to TRBD2 (5 bases). Trimming removed 2 bases from V and 3 bases from J, with 11 bases in between. The CDR3 spans 15 residues. Germline lookup yields CDR1 SGHRS and CDR2 YFSETQ. CDR3 nucleotides: TGCGCCAGCAGCTTAGGGTCCGGGGACACCGGGGAGCTGTTTTTT. Protein sequence: CASSLGSGDTGELFF.